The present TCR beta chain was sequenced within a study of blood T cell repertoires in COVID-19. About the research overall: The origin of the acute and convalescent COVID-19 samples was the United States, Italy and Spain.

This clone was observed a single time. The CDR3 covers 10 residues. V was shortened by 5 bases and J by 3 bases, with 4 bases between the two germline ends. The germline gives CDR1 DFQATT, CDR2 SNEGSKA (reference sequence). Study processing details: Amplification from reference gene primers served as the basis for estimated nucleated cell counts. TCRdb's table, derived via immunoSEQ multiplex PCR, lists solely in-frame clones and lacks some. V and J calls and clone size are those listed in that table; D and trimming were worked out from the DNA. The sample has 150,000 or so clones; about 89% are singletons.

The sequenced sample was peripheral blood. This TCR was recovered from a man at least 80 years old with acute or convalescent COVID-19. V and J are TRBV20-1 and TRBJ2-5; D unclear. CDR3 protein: CSAFKETQYF. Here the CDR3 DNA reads TGCAGTGCTTTCAAAGAGACCCAGTACTTC.